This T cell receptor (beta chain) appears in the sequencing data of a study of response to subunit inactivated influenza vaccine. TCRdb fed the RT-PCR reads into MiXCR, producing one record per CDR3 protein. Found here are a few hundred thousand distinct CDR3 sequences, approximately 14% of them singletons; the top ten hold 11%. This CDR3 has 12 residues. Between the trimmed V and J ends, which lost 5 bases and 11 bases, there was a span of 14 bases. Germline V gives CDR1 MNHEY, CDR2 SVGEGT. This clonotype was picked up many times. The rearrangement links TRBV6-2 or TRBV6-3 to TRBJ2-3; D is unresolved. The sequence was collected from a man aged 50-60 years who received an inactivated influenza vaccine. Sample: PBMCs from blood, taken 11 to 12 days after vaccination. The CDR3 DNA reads TGTGCCAGCAGTCCCGACCATCCGGGGCAGTATTTT. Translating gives CASSPDHPGQYF.